This T cell receptor (beta chain) came from a study of regulatory T cells in long-lasting Graves disease. Time point reported: newly diagnosed GD, antithyroid drugs for less than 3 months. The TCR library was prepared using RNA isolated from PBMCs. Researchers made TCR beta libraries by using iRepertoire HTBI primers and running Arm-PCR on CDR3 regions. TCRdb recomputed calls from the multiplex PCR reads with MiXCR, one row per CDR3 protein. The repertoire includes some 370,000 distinct CDR3 sequences, approximately 10% of them detected once, and around 18% sits in the top ten. The CDR3 has 15 residues. CDR1 and CDR2 (germline): SGHRS, YFSETQ. With 4 bases removed from V and 3 bases from J, the gap between germline ends came to 14 bases. This sample also belongs to another study, concerning T cells in Graves' hyperthyroidism and ophthalmopathy.

This TCR was recovered from a woman under 30 with Graves disease. This material consisted of peripheral blood mononuclear cells (PBMCs), taken at new diagnosis, from a patient treated with antithyroid drugs. The chain combines TRBV5-1 with TRBJ2-1; D unclear. The CDR3 sequence: CASSPEVVYYNEQFF. The CDR3 DNA follows: TGCGCCAGCAGCCCGGAAGTAGTCTACTACAATGAGCAGTTCTTC.